This T cell receptor (beta chain) was documented in a study of metastatic and nonmetastatic thyroid tumors. Study-level findings and limits: In blood and tumor, TCR beta diversity was reportedly significantly higher in malignant thyroid tumors than in benign nodules.

The germline V gene has CDR1 LNHNV and CDR2 YYDKDF (reference sequence). CDR3 length: 16 amino acids. Ten or more counts support this clone. Its antigen remains unknown. With a much larger clone just one base away, this may be a read error. TCRdb ran MiXCR on the PCR reads. This sample yields tens of thousands of clones, of which 15% to 20% are seen a single time; under 3.5% belongs to the top ten. No patient received treatment before thyroid surgery. The sample consisted of blood. The receptor was derived from a female donor with papillary thyroid cancer or a benign thyroid nodule (not recorded which). Some clones in this sample may be carry-over from other donors' samples. The V and J genes are TRBV15 and TRBJ2-3; 9 bases line up with TRBD1. The CDR3 nucleotides are TGTGCCACCAGCAGAGATGCGGGACAGGGTCCAGATATGCAGTATTTT. It specifies CATSRDAGQGPDMQYF. The full variable domain, its missing parts supplied by reference TRBV15 and TRBJ2-3, is DAMVIQNPRYQVTQFGKPVTLSCSQTLNHNVMYWYQQKSSQAPKLLFHYYDKDFNNEADTPDNFQSRRPNTSFCFLDIRSPGLGDTAMYLCATSRDAGQGPDMQYFGPGTRLTVL.